Presented here are 26 T cell receptor beta chains from one specimen sequenced in a study of blood T cell repertoires in COVID-19. The repertoire was sequenced with immunoSEQ multiplex PCR; TCRdb's copy has only in-frame clones and lacks some. Among 200,000 or so clones, around nine tenths were seen once, and the ten largest hold around 6.5%. The sample was peripheral blood. The receptor set was obtained from a man aged 60-69 years who had recovered from COVID-19.

The chain couples TRBV21-1 to TRBJ2-7; TRBD1 reflects the table's D call only, with no check against the DNA. TRBV21-1 is shown as a pseudogene. The CDR3 is 15 residues long. The CDR3 loop reads CASSKVTGRHWEQYF. CDR3 DNA sequence: TGTGCCAGCAGCAAAGTAACAGGGCGGCATTGGGAGCAGTACTTC.

This clone has ten or more counts. The chain recombines TRBV10-3 with TRBJ2-1; D is possibly TRBD2 (6 bases). The CDR3 spans 15 residues. Germline V gives CDR1 ENHRY, CDR2 SYGVKD. Deletions cut 2 bases from V and 2 bases from J, with 10 bases between. CDR3 protein: CAISEGGITYNEQFF. The CDR3 nucleotides are TGTGCCATCAGTGAGGGGGGGATTACCTACAATGAGCAGTTCTTC.

The chain recombines TRBV19 with TRBJ2-2; D remains unclear. The germline V gene encodes CDR1 LNHDA and CDR2 SQIVND (reference sequence). There are 14 residues in the CDR3. The V end was cut by 8 bases, the J end by 1 base, with 11 bases between. The CDR3 spells CASVQQRNTGELFF. CDR3 DNA: TGTGCCAGTGTCCAACAACGGAACACCGGGGAGCTGTTTTTT.

V gene TRBV24-1 combines with J gene TRBJ2-3; 9 bases align to TRBD1. The CDR3 loop spans 16 amino acids. V lost 3 bases and J lost 0; bases outside the gene matches: 3. Germline CDR1 KGHDR, CDR2 SFDVKD. CDR3: CATSDPGTGSTDTQYF. CDR3 sequence (DNA): TGTGCCACCAGTGATCCAGGGACAGGGAGCACAGATACGCAGTATTTT.

The rearrangement joins TRBV12-3 or TRBV12-4 to TRBJ2-1; D is perhaps TRBD1 (5 bases). V lost 5 bases to trimming and J lost 8 bases, with 10 bases between them. The CDR3 has 12 amino acids. In DNA form, the CDR3 reads TGTGCCAGCAGTGGACATGCCGATGAGCAGTTCTTC. This translates into CASSGHADEQFF.

The chain is built from TRBV6-5 and TRBJ1-6, with TRBD1 identical over 8 bases. The germline CDR1 and CDR2 sequences are MNHEY and SVGAGI. With V trimmed by 6 bases and J by 6 bases, 4 bases remained unmatched. CDR3 length: 14 amino acids. The CDR3: CASRQGAANSPLHF. The CDR3 nucleotides read TGTGCCAGCAGGCAGGGGGCGGCTAATTCACCCCTCCACTTT.

The V gene is TRBV7-9, the J gene TRBJ2-1; perhaps TRBD2 as D (6 bases). The CDR3 contains 15 residues. Germline values: CDR1 SEHNR, CDR2 FQNEAQ (reference sequence). The V end lost 3 bases, the J end lost 7 bases, and 16 bases lay between the germline ends. The CDR3 spells CASSLGWGGRNEQFF. The DNA of the CDR3 is TGTGCCAGCAGCTTGGGTTGGGGTGGGAGGAATGAGCAGTTCTTC. Full variable domain (remainder filled in from reference TRBV7-9 and TRBJ2-1): DTGVSQNPRHKITKRGQNVTFRCDPISEHNRLYWYRQTLGQGPEFLTYFQNEAQLEKSRLLSDRFSAERPKGSFSTLEIQRTEQGDSAMYLCASSLGWGGRNEQFFGPGTRLTVL.

The rearrangement joins TRBV11-1 to TRBJ2-7; D call uncertain. CDR1 and CDR2 from the germline V gene are SGHAT and FQDESV (reference sequence). Trimming cost V 1 base and J 5 bases, with 15 bases left between them. CDR3 size: 15 residues. CDR3 sequence reads: CASSLVRNLEHEQYF. The CDR3 nucleotides are TGTGCCAGCAGCTTAGTACGGAATCTGGAGCACGAGCAGTACTTC.

The chain employs TRBV5-1 and TRBJ1-6; TRBD1 matches 8 bases. Germline trimming cut 2 bases from V and 7 bases from J; bases unmatched to any gene: 2. CDR1 and CDR2 (germline): SGHRS, YFSETQ. The CDR3 runs to 14 residues. CDR3 loop: CASSLTGGNSPLHF. The CDR3 region has the DNA TGCGCCAGCAGCTTAACAGGGGGGAATTCACCCCTCCACTTT.

The chain employs TRBV7-6 and TRBJ1-3; D is unresolved. The CDR3 covers 14 residues. V was shortened by 0 bases and J by 5 bases, with 8 bases between the two germline ends. Germline-derived CDR1 and CDR2 are SGHVS and FNYEAQ. The CDR3 protein is CASSLALDRNTIYF. The DNA of the CDR3 is TGTGCCAGCAGCTTAGCGTTAGATCGAAACACCATATATTTT.

The V gene is TRBV7-2, the J gene TRBJ2-1, with D tentatively TRBD1 (5 bases). The CDR3 is made up of 16 amino acids. Germline V gene lookup returns CDR1 SGHTA and CDR2 FQGNSA. Trimming pared 1 base from V and 7 bases from J, leaving 17 bases between. The CDR3 is CASSLEAPRKGNEQFF. The DNA for the CDR3 is TGTGCCAGCAGCTTAGAGGCACCGAGGAAGGGGAATGAGCAGTTCTTC.

The chain carries TRBV5-4 and TRBJ1-5, with 10 bases lining up with TRBD1. V lost 3 bases, J lost 6 bases, and 3 bases stayed unmatched. This CDR3 has 14 residues. Looked up from germline, CDR1 is SGHNT and CDR2 is YYREEE (reference sequence). The CDR3 coding sequence is TGTGCCAGCAGCTCGGACAGGGGGATTCAGCCCCAGCATTTT. This gives the protein CASSSDRGIQPQHF.

This chain joins TRBV6-6 and TRBJ1-4; 9 bases line up with TRBD1. The trim removed 5 bases at V and 8 bases at J, leaving 12 bases unmatched. CDR1 is MNHNY and CDR2 is SVGAGI in the germline V gene (reference sequence). The CDR3 contains 16 residues. This chain's CDR3 is CASSPVSGTGLEKLFF. The CDR3 DNA follows: TGTGCCAGCAGTCCCGTCTCCGGGACAGGGTTGGAAAAACTGTTTTTT.

V gene TRBV19 combines with J gene TRBJ2-2; 10 bases agree with TRBD2. After removal of 4 bases from V and 6 bases from J, the junction contained 2 bases not matched to a gene. This CDR3 is 14 amino acids long. From germline, CDR1 is LNHDA and CDR2 SQIVND (reference sequence). The CDR3 DNA reads TGTGCCAGTAGTACAAGCGGGAGGGCCGGGGAGCTGTTTTTT. Translating gives CASSTSGRAGELFF.

The chain recombines TRBV11-3 with TRBJ2-7; maybe TRBD2 (6 bases). Trimming removed 5 bases from V and 1 base from J, with 21 bases in between. The germline CDR1 and CDR2 sequences are SGHNT and YENEEA. The CDR3 is 17 residues long. The CDR3 DNA reads TGTGCCAGCAGCAAGAAAGTCTACGGGAGTGGGTCCTACGAGCAGTACTTC. This sequence encodes CASSKKVYGSGSYEQYF. The full variable domain, rest sourced from reference TRBV11-3 and TRBJ2-7, is EAGVVQSPRYKIIEKKQPVAFWCNPISGHNTLYWYLQNLGQGPELLIRYENEEAVDDSQLPKDRFSAERLKGVDSTLKIQPAELGDSAVYLCASSKKVYGSGSYEQYFGPGTRLTVT.

This sequence joins TRBV5-5 and TRBJ1-3; the D is unclear. CDR1 is SGHKS and CDR2 is YYEKEE in the germline V gene (reference sequence). The CDR3 is 15 amino acids. The germline V and J ends were trimmed by 3 bases and 0 bases, with 10 bases remaining between them. CDR3 sequence: CASSSLGSSGNTIYF. CDR3 DNA: TGTGCCAGCAGCTCCTTAGGGAGCTCTGGAAACACCATATATTTT. Combining the CDR3 with reference TRBV5-5 and TRBJ1-3 gives the whole variable domain DAGVTQSPTHLIKTRGQQVTLRCSPISGHKSVSWYQQVLGQGPQFIFQYYEKEERGRGNFPDRFSARQFPNYSSELNVNALLLGDSALYLCASSSLGSSGNTIYFGEGSWLTVV.

The chain couples TRBV6-1 to TRBJ1-2, with TRBD1 matching over 10 bases. Trimming removed 2 bases from V and 1 base from J; junction bases left unmatched: 7. The CDR3 extends over 17 amino acids. Germline loops: CDR1 MNHNS, CDR2 SASEGT. The CDR3 sequence: CASSERKGTGVNYGYTF. The CDR3 DNA reads as TGTGCCAGCAGTGAACGGAAAGGGACAGGGGTTAACTATGGCTACACCTTC.

The chain is built from TRBV19 and TRBJ2-7, with 9 bases fitting TRBD1. The V and J ends lost 4 bases and 5 bases, in that order; junction bases with no gene match: 6. The CDR3 totals 14 residues. Germline CDR1 and CDR2: LNHDA and SQIVND (reference sequence). The CDR3: CASSTDRGGDEQYF. The DNA for the CDR3 is TGTGCCAGTAGTACGGACAGGGGAGGCGACGAGCAGTACTTC.

The chain recombines TRBV11-2 with TRBJ2-7; 8 bases line up with TRBD1. Trimming cost V 4 bases and J 0 bases; bases outside gene matches: 8. CDR1 SGHAT and CDR2 FQNNGV come from the germline V gene. CDR3 length: 16 amino acids. CDR3 nucleotide sequence: TGTGCCAGCAGCTCGGTCGGACAGGGATCCTCCTACGAGCAGTACTTC. Translation: CASSSVGQGSSYEQYF.

This rearrangement joins TRBV18 to TRBJ1-1; weak D call: TRBD1 (5 bases). CDR1 KGHSH and CDR2 LQKENI come from the germline V gene. This CDR3 contains 15 residues. Trimming took 3 bases from V and 4 from J, leaving 15 bases between them. The CDR3 DNA is TGTGCCAGCTCACCGATACAGGTGGGGGGCACTGAAGCTTTCTTT. Its protein product is CASSPIQVGGTEAFF.

This clone was observed a handful of times. J is TRBJ1-5 and V is TRBV6-5; D unresolved. V lost 8 bases, J lost 1 base, and 15 bases lay in between. The CDR3 loop spans 15 amino acids. Germline V gene sequence: CDR1 MNHEY, CDR2 SVGAGI. The CDR3 sequence is CASLASFLSNQPQHF. Written as DNA, the CDR3 is TGTGCCAGCCTTGCGAGCTTTTTGAGCAATCAGCCCCAGCATTTT.

This chain links TRBV11-2 with TRBJ2-7; no reliable D call. The V and J ends lost 5 bases and 0 bases respectively, with 11 bases between them. CDR3 length: 14 residues. Germline V gene data show CDR1 as SGHAT and CDR2 as FQNNGV. CDR3: CASSRRSDSYEQYF. In DNA form, the CDR3 reads TGTGCCAGCAGCCGGCGGAGCGACTCCTACGAGCAGTACTTC.

The chain has TRBV6-4 and TRBJ1-6; a weak D match, TRBD1 (5 bases). From germline, CDR1 is MRHNA and CDR2 SNTAGT. V lost 3 bases to trimming and J lost 7 bases, with 10 bases between them. This CDR3 contains 14 residues. Here the CDR3 reads CASSEGGSNSPLHF. CDR3 bases: TGTGCCAGCAGTGAGGGGGGAAGCAATTCACCCCTCCACTTT.

This chain links TRBV24-1 with TRBJ1-4; 9 positions match TRBD1. This CDR3 has 16 amino acids. V was pared by 3 bases and J by 5 bases, with 6 bases of the junction left unmatched. Per germline, CDR1 KGHDR and CDR2 SFDVKD. CDR3 DNA: TGTGCCACCAGTGATACAAGACAGGGGGTCAATGAAAAACTGTTTTTT. The encoded protein is CATSDTRQGVNEKLFF.

The chain combines TRBV9 with TRBJ2-7; D not certain. Trimming took 3 bases from V and 2 from J, leaving 12 bases between them. CDR1 and CDR2 (germline): SGDLS, YYNGEE. The CDR3 has 14 residues. CDR3 region: CASSASVEAYEQYF. In DNA form, the CDR3 reads TGTGCCAGCAGCGCTTCAGTCGAAGCCTACGAGCAGTACTTC.

This clone was seen just once. The chain is built from TRBV18 and TRBJ1-1, with D possibly being TRBD1 (6 bases). This CDR3 has 16 amino acids. Germline CDR1 is KGHSH and CDR2 is LQKENI. The V end was cut by 5 bases, the J end by 4 bases, with 20 bases between. The CDR3 here is CASSKVLAGAGTEAFF. CDR3 coding DNA: TGTGCCAGCTCAAAAGTCCTGGCGGGGGCTGGCACTGAAGCTTTCTTT.